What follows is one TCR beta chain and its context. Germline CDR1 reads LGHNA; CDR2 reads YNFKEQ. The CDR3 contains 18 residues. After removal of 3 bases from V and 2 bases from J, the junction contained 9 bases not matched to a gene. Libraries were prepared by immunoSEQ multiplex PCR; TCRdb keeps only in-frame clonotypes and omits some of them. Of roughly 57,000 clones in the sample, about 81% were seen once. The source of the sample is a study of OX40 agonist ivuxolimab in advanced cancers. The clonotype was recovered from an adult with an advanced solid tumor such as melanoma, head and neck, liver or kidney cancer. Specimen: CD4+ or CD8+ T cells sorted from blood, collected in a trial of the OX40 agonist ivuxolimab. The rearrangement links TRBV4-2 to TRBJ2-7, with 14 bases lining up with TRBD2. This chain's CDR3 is CASSHPRTSGRTTYEQYF. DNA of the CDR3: TGTGCCAGCAGCCATCCTAGGACTAGCGGGAGGACCACCTACGAGCAGTACTTC.